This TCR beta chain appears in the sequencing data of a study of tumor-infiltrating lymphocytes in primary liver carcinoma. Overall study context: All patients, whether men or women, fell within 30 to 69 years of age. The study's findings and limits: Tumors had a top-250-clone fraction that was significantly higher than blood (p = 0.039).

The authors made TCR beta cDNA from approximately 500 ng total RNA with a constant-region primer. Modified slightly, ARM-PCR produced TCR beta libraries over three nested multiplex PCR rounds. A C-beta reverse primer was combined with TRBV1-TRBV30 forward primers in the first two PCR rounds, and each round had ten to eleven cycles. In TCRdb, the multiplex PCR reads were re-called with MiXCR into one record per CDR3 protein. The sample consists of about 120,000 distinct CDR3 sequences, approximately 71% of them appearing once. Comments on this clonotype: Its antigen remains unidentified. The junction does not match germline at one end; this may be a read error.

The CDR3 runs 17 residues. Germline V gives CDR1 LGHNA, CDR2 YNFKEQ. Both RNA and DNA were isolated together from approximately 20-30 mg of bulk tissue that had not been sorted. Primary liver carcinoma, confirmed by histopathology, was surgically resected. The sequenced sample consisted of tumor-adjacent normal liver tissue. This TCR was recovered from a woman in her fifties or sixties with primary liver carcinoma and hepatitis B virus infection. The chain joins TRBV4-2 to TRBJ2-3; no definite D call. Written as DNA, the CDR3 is TGTGCCAACAGCCAAGTAGGAGAAGCAGGAAGCACAGATACGCAGTATTTT. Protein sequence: CANSQVGEAGSTDTQYF.